The TCR beta chain described here comes from a study of blood T cell repertoires in COVID-19. There are 15 residues in the CDR3. Germline CDR1 is LNHDA and CDR2 is SQIVND (reference sequence). The V end lost 5 bases, the J end lost 2 bases, and 10 bases lay between the germline ends. Profiling relied on immunoSEQ multiplex PCR, and the TCRdb table lists in-frame clones only, not all of them. Of roughly 190,000 clones in the sample, over 80% were seen once. Sequencing used peripheral blood. The J gene is TRBJ2-6, the V gene TRBV19; D is possibly TRBD1 (6 bases). This TCR was sampled from a woman aged 40 to 55 with acute or convalescent COVID-19. The CDR3 DNA is TGTGCCAGTAGTCAAGGGGGAGCTGGGGCCAACGTCCTGACTTTC. It is translated as CASSQGGAGANVLTF. Using reference TRBV19 and TRBJ2-6 for the parts outside the CDR3, the full variable domain is DGGITQSPKYLFRKEGQNVTLSCEQNLNHDAMYWYRQDPGQGLRLIYYSQIVNDFQKGDIAEGYSVSREKKESFPLTVTSAQKNPTAFYLCASSQGGAGANVLTFGAGSRLTVL.